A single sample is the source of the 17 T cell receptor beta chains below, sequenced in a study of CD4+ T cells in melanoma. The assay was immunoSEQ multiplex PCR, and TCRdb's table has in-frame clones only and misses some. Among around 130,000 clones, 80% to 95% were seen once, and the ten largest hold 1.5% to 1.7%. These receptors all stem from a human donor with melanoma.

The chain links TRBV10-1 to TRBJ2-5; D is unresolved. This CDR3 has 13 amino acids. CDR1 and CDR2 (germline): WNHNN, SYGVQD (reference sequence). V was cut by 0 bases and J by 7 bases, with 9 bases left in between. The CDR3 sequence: CASSESRVGTQYF. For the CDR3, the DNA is TGCGCCAGCAGTGAGTCTAGGGTCGGGACCCAGTACTTC.

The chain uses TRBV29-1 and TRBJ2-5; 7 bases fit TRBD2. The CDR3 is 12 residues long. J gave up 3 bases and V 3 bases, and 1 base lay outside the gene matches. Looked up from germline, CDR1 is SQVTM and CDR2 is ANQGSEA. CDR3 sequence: CSVEGGEETQYF. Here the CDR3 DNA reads TGCAGCGTTGAGGGAGGGGAAGAGACCCAGTACTTC.

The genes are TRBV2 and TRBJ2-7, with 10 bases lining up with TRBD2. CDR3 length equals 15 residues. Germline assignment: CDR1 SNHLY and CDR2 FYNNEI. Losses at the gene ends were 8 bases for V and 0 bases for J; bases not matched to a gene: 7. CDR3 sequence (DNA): TGTGCCAGCCGGCGACTAGCGGGCTCCTCCTACGAGCAGTACTTC. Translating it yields CASRRLAGSSYEQYF.

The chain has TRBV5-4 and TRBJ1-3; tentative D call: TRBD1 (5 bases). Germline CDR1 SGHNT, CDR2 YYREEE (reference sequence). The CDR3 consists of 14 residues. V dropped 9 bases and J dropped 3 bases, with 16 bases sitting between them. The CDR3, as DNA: TGTGCCATGCTAAGAAGGGGAGGTGGAAACACCATATATTTT. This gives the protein CAMLRRGGGNTIYF.

This chain's CDR3 is CASSPHGGASDPSYEQYF. CDR3 nucleotides: TGTGCCAGCAGCCCCCACGGGGGGGCTAGCGACCCCTCCTACGAGCAGTACTTC. V is TRBV4-2 and J is TRBJ2-7, with TRBD2 matching 8 bases. Trimming at V came to 4 bases and at J to 0 bases, leaving 14 bases not matched to a gene. Germline lookup yields CDR1 LGHNA and CDR2 YNFKEQ. The CDR3 totals 18 residues.

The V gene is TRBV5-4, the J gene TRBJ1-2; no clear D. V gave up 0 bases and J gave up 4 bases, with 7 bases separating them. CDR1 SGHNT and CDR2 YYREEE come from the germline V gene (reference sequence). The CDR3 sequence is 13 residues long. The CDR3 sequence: CASSLDGSYGYTF. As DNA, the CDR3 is TGTGCCAGCAGCTTGGATGGATCCTATGGCTACACCTTC.

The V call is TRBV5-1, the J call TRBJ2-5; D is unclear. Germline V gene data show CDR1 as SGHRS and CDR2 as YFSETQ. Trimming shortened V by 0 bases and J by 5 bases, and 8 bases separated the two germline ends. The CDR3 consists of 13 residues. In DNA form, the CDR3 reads TGCGCCAGCAGCTTGGAAGGGTTTGAGACCCAGTACTTC. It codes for CASSLEGFETQYF.

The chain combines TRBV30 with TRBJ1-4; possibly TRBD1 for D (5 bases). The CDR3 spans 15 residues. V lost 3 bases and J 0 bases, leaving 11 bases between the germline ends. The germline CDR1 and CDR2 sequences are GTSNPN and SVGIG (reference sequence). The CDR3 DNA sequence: TGTGCCTGGAGCCGACAGTATTCAACTAATGAAAAACTGTTTTTT. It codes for CAWSRQYSTNEKLFF.

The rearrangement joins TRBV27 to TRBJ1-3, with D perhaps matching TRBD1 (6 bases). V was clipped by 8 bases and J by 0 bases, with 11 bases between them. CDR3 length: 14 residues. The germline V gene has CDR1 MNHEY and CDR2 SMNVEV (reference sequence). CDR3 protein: CASSRGGSGNTIYF. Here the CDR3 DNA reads TGTGCCAGCTCCAGGGGTGGCTCTGGAAACACCATATATTTT.

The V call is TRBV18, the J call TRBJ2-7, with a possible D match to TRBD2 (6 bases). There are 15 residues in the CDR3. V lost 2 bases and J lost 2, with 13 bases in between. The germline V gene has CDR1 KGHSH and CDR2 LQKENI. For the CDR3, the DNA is TGTGCCAGCTCACCAGATTGGCGGGAACCCTACGAGCAGTACTTC. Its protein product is CASSPDWREPYEQYF.

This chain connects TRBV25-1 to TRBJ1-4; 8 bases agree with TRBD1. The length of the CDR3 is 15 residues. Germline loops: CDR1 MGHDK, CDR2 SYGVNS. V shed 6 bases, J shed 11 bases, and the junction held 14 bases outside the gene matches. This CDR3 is CASRGSTGGVGKLFF. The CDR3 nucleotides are TGTGCCAGCAGGGGTAGTACAGGGGGAGTGGGCAAACTGTTTTTT.

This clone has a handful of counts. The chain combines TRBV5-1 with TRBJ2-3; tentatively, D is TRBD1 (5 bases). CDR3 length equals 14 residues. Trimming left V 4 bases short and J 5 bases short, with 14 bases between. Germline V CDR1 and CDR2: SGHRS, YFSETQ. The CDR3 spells CASSRLEQGDTQYF. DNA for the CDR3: TGCGCCAGCAGCCGCTTGGAGCAGGGAGATACGCAGTATTTT.

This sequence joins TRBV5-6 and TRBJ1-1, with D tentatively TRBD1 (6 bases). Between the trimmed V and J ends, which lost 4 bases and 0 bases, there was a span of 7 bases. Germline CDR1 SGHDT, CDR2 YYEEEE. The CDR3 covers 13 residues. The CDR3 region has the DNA TGTGCCAGCAGCAGGGGGTTGAACACTGAAGCTTTCTTT. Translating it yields CASSRGLNTEAFF.

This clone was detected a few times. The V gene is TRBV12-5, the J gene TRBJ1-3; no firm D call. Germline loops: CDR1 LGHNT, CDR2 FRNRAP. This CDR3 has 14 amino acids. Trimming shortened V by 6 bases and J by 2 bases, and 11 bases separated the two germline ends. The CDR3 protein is CASGRGAPGNTIYF. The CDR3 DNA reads TGTGCTAGTGGCCGCGGAGCTCCTGGAAACACCATATATTTT.

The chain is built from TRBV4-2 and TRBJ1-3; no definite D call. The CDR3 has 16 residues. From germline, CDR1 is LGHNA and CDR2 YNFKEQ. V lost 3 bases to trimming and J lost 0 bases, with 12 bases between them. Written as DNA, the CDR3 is TGTGCCAGCAGCCAGCTCCCGGCCTTCTCTGGAAACACCATATATTTT. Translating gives CASSQLPAFSGNTIYF.

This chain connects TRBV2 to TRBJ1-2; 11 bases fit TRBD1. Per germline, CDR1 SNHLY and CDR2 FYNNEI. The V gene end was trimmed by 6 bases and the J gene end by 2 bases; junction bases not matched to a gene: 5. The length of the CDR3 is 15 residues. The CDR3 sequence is CASREGTGGNYGYTF. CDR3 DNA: TGTGCCAGCAGAGAGGGGACAGGGGGGAACTATGGCTACACCTTC.

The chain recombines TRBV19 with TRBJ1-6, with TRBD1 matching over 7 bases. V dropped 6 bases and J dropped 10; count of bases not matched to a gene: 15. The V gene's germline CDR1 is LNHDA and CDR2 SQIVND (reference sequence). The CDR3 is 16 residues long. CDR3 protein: CASSNDRVGARSPLHF. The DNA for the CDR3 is TGTGCCAGTAGCAATGACAGGGTGGGAGCGAGGTCACCCCTCCACTTT.